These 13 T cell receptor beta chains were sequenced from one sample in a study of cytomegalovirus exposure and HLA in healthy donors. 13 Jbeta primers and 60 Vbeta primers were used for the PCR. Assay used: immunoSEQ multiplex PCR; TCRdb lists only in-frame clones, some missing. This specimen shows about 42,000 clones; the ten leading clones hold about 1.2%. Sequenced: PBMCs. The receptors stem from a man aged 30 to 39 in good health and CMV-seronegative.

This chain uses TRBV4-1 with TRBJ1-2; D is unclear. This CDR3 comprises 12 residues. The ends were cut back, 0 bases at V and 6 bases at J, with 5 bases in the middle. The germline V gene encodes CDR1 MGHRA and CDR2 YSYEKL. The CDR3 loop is CASSQDDNGYTF. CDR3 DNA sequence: TGCGCCAGCAGCCAAGATGACAATGGCTACACCTTC.

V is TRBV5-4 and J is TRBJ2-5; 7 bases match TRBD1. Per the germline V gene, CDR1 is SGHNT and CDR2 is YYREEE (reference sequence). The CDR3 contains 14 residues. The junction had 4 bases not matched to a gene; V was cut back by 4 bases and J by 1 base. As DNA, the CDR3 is TGTGCCAGCAGCAGCGACAGGGTCCAAGAGACCCAGTACTTC. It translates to CASSSDRVQETQYF.

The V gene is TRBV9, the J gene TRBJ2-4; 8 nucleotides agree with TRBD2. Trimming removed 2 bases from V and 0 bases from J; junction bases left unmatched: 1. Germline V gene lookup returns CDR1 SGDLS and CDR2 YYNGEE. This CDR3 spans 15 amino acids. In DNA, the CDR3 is TGTGCCAGCAGCGTGAGCGGGGGAGCCAAAAACATTCAGTACTTC. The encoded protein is CASSVSGGAKNIQYF.

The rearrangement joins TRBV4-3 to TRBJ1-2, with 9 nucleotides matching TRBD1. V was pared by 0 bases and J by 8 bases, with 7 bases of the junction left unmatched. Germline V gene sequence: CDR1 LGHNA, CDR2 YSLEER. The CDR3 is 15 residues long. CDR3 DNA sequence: TGCGCCAGCAGCCAAGATACCGGACAGGGGACGGGCTACACCTTC. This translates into CASSQDTGQGTGYTF.

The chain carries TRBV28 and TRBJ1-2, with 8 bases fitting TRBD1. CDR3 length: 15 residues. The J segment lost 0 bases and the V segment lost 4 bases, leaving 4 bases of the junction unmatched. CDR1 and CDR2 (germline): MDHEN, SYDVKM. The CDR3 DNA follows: TGTGCCAGCAGTTCCCCACAGGGGGCTAACTATGGCTACACCTTC. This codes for CASSSPQGANYGYTF.

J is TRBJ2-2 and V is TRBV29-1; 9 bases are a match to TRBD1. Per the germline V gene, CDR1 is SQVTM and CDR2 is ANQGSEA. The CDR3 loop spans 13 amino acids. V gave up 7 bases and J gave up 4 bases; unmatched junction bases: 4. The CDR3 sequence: CSGGTGSTGELFF. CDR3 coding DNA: TGCAGCGGGGGGACAGGGAGCACCGGGGAGCTGTTTTTT.

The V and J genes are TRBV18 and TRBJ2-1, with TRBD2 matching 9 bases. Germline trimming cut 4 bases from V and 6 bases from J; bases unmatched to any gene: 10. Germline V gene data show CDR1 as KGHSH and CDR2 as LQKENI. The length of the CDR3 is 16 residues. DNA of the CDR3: TGTGCCAGCTCACAAACGACCGGGACTAGCTCCAATGAGCAGTTCTTC. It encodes CASSQTTGTSSNEQFF. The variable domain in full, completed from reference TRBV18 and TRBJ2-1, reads NAGVMQNPRHLVRRRGQEARLRCSPMKGHSHVYWYRQLPEEGLKFMVYLQKENIIDESGMPKERFSAEFPKEGPSILRIQQVVRGDSAAYFCASSQTTGTSSNEQFFGPGTRLTVL.

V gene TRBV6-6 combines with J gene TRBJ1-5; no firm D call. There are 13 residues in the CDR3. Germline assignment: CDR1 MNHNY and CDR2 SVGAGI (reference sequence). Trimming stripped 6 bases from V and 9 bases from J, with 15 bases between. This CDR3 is CASRQLLHLPQHF. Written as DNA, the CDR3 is TGTGCCAGCAGACAGTTACTCCACCTGCCCCAGCATTTT.

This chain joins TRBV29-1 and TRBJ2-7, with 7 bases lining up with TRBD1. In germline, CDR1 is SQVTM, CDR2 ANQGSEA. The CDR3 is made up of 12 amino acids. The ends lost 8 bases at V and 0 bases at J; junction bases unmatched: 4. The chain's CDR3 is CSSTGDSYEQYF. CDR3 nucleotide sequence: TGCAGCTCCACAGGGGACTCCTACGAGCAGTACTTC.

The DNA of the CDR3 is TGTGCCAGCAGTTTGACAGGGTGGCGGAGTGGCTACACCTTC. It specifies CASSLTGWRSGYTF. The chain links TRBV27 to TRBJ1-2, with 7 bases aligning to TRBD1. Germline V CDR1 and CDR2: MNHEY, SMNVEV (reference sequence). This CDR3 spans 14 amino acids. V dropped 3 bases and J dropped 7; count of bases not matched to a gene: 8.

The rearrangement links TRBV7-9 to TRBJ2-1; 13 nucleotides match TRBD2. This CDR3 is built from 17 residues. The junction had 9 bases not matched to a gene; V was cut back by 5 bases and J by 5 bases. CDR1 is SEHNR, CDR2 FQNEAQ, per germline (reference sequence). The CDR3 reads CASSLWTSGGLHNEQFF. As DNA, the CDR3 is TGTGCCAGCAGCCTTTGGACTAGCGGGGGTTTACACAATGAGCAGTTCTTC.

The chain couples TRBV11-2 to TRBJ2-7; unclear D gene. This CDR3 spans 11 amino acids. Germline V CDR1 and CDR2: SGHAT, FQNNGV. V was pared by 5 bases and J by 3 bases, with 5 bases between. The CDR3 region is CASSGSYEQYF. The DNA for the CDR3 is TGTGCCAGCAGCGGTAGCTACGAGCAGTACTTC.

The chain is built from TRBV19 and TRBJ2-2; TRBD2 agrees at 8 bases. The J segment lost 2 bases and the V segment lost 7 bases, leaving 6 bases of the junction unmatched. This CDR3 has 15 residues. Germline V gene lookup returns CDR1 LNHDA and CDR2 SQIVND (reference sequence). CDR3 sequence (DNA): TGTGCCAGTACCCCCAGCGGGAGAAACACCGGGGAGCTGTTTTTT. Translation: CASTPSGRNTGELFF.